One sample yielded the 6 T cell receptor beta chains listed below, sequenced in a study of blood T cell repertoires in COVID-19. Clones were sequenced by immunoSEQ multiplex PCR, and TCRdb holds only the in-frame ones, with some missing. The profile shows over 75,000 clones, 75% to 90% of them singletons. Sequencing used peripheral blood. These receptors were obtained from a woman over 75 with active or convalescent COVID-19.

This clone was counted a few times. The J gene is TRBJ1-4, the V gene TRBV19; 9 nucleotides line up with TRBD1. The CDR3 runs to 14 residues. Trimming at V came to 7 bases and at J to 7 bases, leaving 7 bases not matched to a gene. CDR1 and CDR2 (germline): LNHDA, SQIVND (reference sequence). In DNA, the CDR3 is TGTGCCAGTAAACGAGGACAGGGGAGTGAAAAACTGTTTTTT. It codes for CASKRGQGSEKLFF.

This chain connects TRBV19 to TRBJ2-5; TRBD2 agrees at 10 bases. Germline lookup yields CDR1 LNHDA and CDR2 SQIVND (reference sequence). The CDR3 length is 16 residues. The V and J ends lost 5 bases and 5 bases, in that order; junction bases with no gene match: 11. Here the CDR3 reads CASSATLAGAPETQYF. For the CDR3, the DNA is TGTGCCAGTAGTGCTACTCTAGCGGGGGCCCCGGAGACCCAGTACTTC.

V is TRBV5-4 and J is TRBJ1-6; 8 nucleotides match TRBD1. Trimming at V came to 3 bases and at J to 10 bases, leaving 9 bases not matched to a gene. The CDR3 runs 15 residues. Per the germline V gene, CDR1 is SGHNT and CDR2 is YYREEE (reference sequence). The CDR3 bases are TGTGCCAGCAGCTCTGAAGGACAGGGAATATCACCCCTCCACTTT. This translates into CASSSEGQGISPLHF.

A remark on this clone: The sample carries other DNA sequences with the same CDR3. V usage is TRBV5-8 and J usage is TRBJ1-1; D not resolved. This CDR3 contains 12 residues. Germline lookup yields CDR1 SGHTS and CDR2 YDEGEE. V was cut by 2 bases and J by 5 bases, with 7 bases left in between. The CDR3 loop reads CASSFRGTEAFF. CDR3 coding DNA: TGTGCCAGCAGCTTCCGCGGGACTGAAGCTTTCTTT. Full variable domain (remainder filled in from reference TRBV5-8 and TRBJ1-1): EAGVTQSPTHLIKTRGQQATLRCSPISGHTSVYWYQQALGLGLQFLLWYDEGEERNRGNFPPRFSGRQFPNYSSELNVNALELEDSALYLCASSFRGTEAFFGQGTRLTVV.

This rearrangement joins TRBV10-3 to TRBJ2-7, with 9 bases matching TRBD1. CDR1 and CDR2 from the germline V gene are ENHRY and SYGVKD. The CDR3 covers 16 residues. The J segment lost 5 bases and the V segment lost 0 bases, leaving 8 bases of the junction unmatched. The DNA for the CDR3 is TGTGCCATCAGTGAGTCGTCGAACAGGGGGCCCCACGAGCAGTACTTC. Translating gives CAISESSNRGPHEQYF.

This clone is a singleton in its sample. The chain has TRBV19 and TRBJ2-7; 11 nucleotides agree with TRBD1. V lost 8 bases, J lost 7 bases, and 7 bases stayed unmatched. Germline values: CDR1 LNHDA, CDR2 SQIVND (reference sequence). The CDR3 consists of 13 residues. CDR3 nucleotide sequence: TGTGCCAGTTCGGACAGGGGGCACCGTGAGCAGTACTTC. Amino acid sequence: CASSDRGHREQYF.